This T cell receptor (beta chain) is from a study of cytomegalovirus exposure and HLA in healthy donors (dated by TCRdb to the late 2010s). For context, the study as a whole: An earlier analysis of roughly 630 of the donors reported 250 to 300 Gb of sequence data and around 120 million unique TCR beta sequences from 150 million to 200 million T cells. Among 398 genotyped donors of the cohort, an average of approximately 220,000 unique TCR beta nucleotide sequences was sequenced per donor, of which roughly 17% were non-productive. Roughly five DR-DQ haplotypes were treated as single units for association and clustering because of strong linkage in the cohort. A later analysis re-analyzed previously published TCR beta repertoires from 500 to 700 donors and added high-resolution HLA genotyping to study TCR occurrence patterns. In addition to the first cohort of 666 subjects, a separate validation cohort of some 120 different subjects was used. Alongside the repertoire data, information on donor age, sex, ethnicity and CMV serostatus was compiled. Roughly 320 gigabases of sequencing data and 75 million to 85 million unique TCR sequences made up an early release that covered roughly 670 HLA-typed donors. An earlier analysis of some 600 of the donors applied high-throughput TCR beta sequencing to assess whether each TCR beta V gene segment acted as functional or pseudogenic. The study used immunosequencing to profile the T cell repertoires of approximately 690 subjects and linked those repertoires to cytomegalovirus serostatus. The genetic ancestry cluster associated with self-reported Caucasian donors included approximately 85% of the 300 to 400 genotyped donors. In a later genetic analysis, genome-wide SNP genotypes for about three fifths of the 666 donors were used, and that subset was treated as a discovery cohort. HLA typing covered class I and class II loci at four-digit resolution. All discovery cohort repertoires had been generated using a single sequencing platform. High-throughput TCR immunosequencing, statistical association of individual TCRs with disease status, and machine learning were combined to predict cytomegalovirus infection status. Rather than drawing on any new phenotypic data, the later analysis identified candidate immune exposures from TCR beta sequences and the way those sequences occurred across donors. The study was designed to test whether signatures of past pathogen exposure could be identified by cataloging public T cell receptors. Typing coverage differed by locus: A, B, C, DRB1 and DQB1 were typed in about 629-640 donors, DQA1 in about 500, DPA1 in 600 to 610, and DPB1 in just under 490. Broad study findings and their caveats: A later analysis found that most CMV-associated TCR beta chains appeared HLA-restricted, with HLA associations seemingly driven largely by CMV exposure. Three of the identified cytomegalovirus-associated TCR beta chains were confirmed in vitro to be specific for cytomegalovirus antigens. The classifier was reported to diagnose cytomegalovirus status with high specificity and sensitivity in both the original cohort and the validation cohort. According to a later genetic analysis, donors in an Asian-associated ancestry cluster had fewer N-insertions in productive TCRs than the approximately 650-donor mean. A later analysis found that TCR association rates varied across HLA loci, with DRB1 alleles showing the most associated TCRs and HLA-C alleles the fewest. The authors suggested that the approach could potentially be generalized to other disease states and immunological phenotypes. Compared with equally common non-associated chains, HLA-associated TCR beta chains in a later analysis were more clonally expanded and had lower generation probabilities. A group of highly shared sequence variants was considered likely to be a technical artifact of the sequencing pipeline. This cohort had only TCR beta chains sequenced, and the lack of alpha or paired-chain data limited which features could be detected. The presence/absence analyses assumed that sequencing depth was roughly uniform across donors, and that assumption may not be true. A later analysis reported that several top co-occurrence clusters appeared linked to parvovirus B19, influenza, CMV and Epstein-Barr virus. Correlated functional status among segregating V segments might be attributable to linkage disequilibrium, but an unknown experimental factor could not be ruled out. The 87-base-pair reads could not distinguish some IMGT-functional V segments, including TRBV6-2 and TRBV6-3, so those segments were excluded. For the cohort, immune exposure information was limited to CMV serostatus. In an earlier analysis of 587 of the donors, most TCR beta V segments appeared in productive rearrangements about 87% or about 30% of the time, broadly matching IMGT annotations. Because counts were too low, approximately 18 rarely observed V segments, including chromosome 9 orphons, were excluded from the earlier analysis of 587 of the donors. The study listed approximately 160 TCR beta chains as associated with cytomegalovirus. In a later analysis, around 17,000 TCR beta sequences were associated with specific HLA alleles at a false discovery rate of 0.05. A further reported finding was that TCR beta sequences accurately predicted the HLA-A and HLA-B alleles for most subjects in the first cohort. When HLA alleles, especially DR and DQ, strongly co-occurred, TCR associations were difficult to assign to individual alleles. Most TCR sequences were observed very rarely across donors, whereas some public TCRs were present in many individuals. V-gene and J-gene trimming of TCR beta chains was associated with a missense DCLRE1C variant in a later genetic analysis, and the association was replicated in an independent cohort. Because some donors lacked HLA typing at each locus, the association tests relied only on the typed subset.

The library was generated by the immunoSEQ multiplex PCR assay. The multiplex PCR relied on a mix of 60 forward primers for TCR Vbeta segments and 13 reverse primers for TCR Jbeta segments. A multiplex PCR assay on genomic DNA amplified the CDR3 region of rearranged TCR beta genes. The amplified TCR beta libraries were sequenced on the Illumina HiSeq System as 87-base-pair reads. Per the original workflow: Across the 640 or so repertoires, a later analysis counted some 80 million unique TCR beta chains, roughly 11 million of which were shared by at least two donors. A nearest-neighbor algorithm error-corrected the raw reads and collapsed the reads into unique sequences, merging closely related sequences to remove PCR and sequencing errors. V, D and J gene segments were assigned by aligning CDR3 sequences to IMGT reference sequences. Each retained sequence needed at least a six-nucleotide match to both a V gene segment and a J gene segment. Rearrangements were classified as productive when the CDR3 lacked stop codons and remained in frame with V and J, and all other rearrangements were classified as non-productive. CDR3 was defined according to IMGT convention as the region running from the second conserved V-encoded cysteine to the conserved J-encoded phenylalanine. Sequences without an unambiguous match to a single V gene segment were excluded from the earlier analysis of several hundred of the donors. In an earlier analysis of approximately 590 of the donors, V segments were called functional above 56.7% productive rearrangements and were called segregating when the between-donor standard deviation exceeded 5%. A statistical classification framework was built to diagnose cytomegalovirus status from the catalog of TCR beta chain sequences. In a later analysis, TCR nucleotide sequences were compared against IMGT/GENE-DB human TR gene sequences so that V and J genes could be assigned. A later analysis assigned CDR3 sequences and most-parsimonious VDJ recombination scenarios with the TCRdist pipeline. In a later analysis, each TCR beta chain was defined by its CDR3 amino acid sequence together with its V-gene family, and reads lacking a unique V-gene family were excluded. A later analysis removed 450 to 600 highly shared, low-generation-probability nucleotide sequences to deal with suspected cross-contamination and a sequencing artifact. In a later analysis, a clonal expansion index for each public chain was calculated from normalized within-repertoire ranks of inferred template counts. In a later analysis, generation probabilities were computed using a VDJ recombination model fitted to out-of-frame rearrangements, and the results were checked against IGoR. In a later analysis, TCR-TCR, TCR-HLA and TCR-CMV co-occurrence was scored with hypergeometric tests, and a repertoire-size bias correction was applied to TCR pairs. To estimate false discovery rates, a later analysis permuted the HLA or CMV assignments 20 times. In a later analysis, co-occurring TCRs were grouped using DBSCAN, and TCRdist sequence similarity was added for clustering within HLA-allele-positive subsets. Repertoires with fewer than 30,000 or more than 120,000 public chains, plus five repertoires with anomalous nucleotide sharing, were excluded from co-occurrence clustering. Sourced from immuneACCESS, this table was stored by TCRdb with only in-frame sequences that have V and J called. A share of the clones is absent; for the studies checked, an unresolved V gene accounts for under half, and the remainder has no known explanation. V and J calls and clone size are given by that table; D and trimming were obtained from the DNA. A total of about 150,000 clones appear in this sample, around 81% of them only once. The ten largest clones take up around 6% of the sample.

The CDR1 and CDR2 encoded by the germline V gene are MNHEY and SVGAGI. Here V drops 0 bases and J drops 3 bases, and the junction holds 7 bases not matched to any gene. The CDR3 numbers 16 residues from cysteine through phenylalanine. Of all the DNA, just the CDR3 is kept, 48 bases in frame from base 1. Comments on this clone: It has no known antigen specificity. Per-base qualities were not stored, and no clone one base away is much larger.

The cohort was made up of 500 to 850 healthy bone marrow donors. At the time of sampling, all cohort members were nominally healthy, though unrecorded immune exposures were likely present. The donor tested CMV seropositive and was one of the 289 seropositive cohort members. Each donor provided a peripheral blood sample, and peripheral blood mononuclear cells were used for TCR beta sequencing. Genomic DNA was extracted from the blood cell samples with the Qiagen DNeasy Blood Extraction Kit. The source of this sequence is a woman in her forties in good health and CMV-seropositive. Sequences were obtained from PBMCs. The sequence joins TRBV6-5 to TRBJ2-5, and 7 junction bases match TRBD2. The DNA sequence follows: TGTGCCAGCAGTTACTCTGTGGGAGGGCCTAAAGAGACCCAGTACTTC. This yields the protein CASSYSVGGPKETQYF.